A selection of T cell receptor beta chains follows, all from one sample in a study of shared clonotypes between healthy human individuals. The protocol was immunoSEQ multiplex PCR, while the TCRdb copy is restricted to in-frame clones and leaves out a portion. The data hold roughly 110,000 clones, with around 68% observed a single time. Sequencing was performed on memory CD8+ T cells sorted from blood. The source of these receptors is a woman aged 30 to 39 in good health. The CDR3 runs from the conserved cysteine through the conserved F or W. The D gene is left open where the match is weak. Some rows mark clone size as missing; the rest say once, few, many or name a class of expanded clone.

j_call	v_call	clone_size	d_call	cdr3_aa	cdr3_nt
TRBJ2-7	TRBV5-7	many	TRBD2	CASSLDLELAGEIPHEQYF	TGTGCCAGCAGCTTGGACCTTGAACTAGCGGGAGAAATTCCCCACGAGCAGTACTTC
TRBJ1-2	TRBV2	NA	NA	CASSEEGFGDGYTF	TGTGCCAGCAGTGAAGAAGGGTTTGGAGATGGCTACACCTTC
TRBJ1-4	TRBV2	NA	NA	CASRPAKMNEKLFF	TGTGCCAGCAGGCCGGCCAAAATGAATGAAAAACTGTTTTTT
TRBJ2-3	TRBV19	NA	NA	CASSIGALSGPRDTQYF	TGTGCCAGTAGTATAGGGGCCCTAAGCGGACCTCGAGATACGCAGTATTTT
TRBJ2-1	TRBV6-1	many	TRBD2	CASSELAGSYNEQFF	TGTGCCAGCAGTGAACTAGCGGGCTCCTACAATGAGCAGTTCTTC
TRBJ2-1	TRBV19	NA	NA	CASSTLGGYNEQFF	TGTGCCAGTAGTACCCTTGGCGGATACAATGAGCAGTTCTTC
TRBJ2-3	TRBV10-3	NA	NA	CAISPRIGTDTQYF	TGTGCCATCAGTCCCAGGATAGGCACAGATACGCAGTATTTT
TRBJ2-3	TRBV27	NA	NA	CASSSLLLGDTQYF	TGTGCCAGCAGTTCTCTGTTGCTCGGGGATACGCAGTATTTT
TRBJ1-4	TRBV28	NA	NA	CASSSPYEKLFF	TGTGCCAGCAGTTCCCCTTATGAAAAACTGTTTTTT
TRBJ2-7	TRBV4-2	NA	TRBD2	CASSQALAGGNEQYF	TGTGCCAGCAGCCAAGCCTTAGCGGGAGGTAACGAGCAGTACTTC
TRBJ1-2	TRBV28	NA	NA	CASSLYWGHYGYTF	TGTGCCAGCAGTTTATATTGGGGGCACTATGGCTACACCTTC
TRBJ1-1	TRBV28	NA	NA	CASSLAFQSVGIDFF	TGTGCCAGCAGTTTAGCTTTTCAGTCGGTAGGAATCGACTTCTTT
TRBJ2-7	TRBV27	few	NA	CASSLAQFYEQYF	TGTGCCAGCAGTTTGGCACAGTTCTACGAGCAGTACTTC
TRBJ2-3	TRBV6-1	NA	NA	CASSEDGRSHPLDTQYF	TGTGCCAGCAGTGAGGATGGGAGGTCACACCCGTTAGATACGCAGTATTTT
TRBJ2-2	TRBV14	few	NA	CASSQGSGLLGELFF	TGTGCCAGCAGCCAAGGGAGCGGGCTTCTCGGGGAGCTGTTTTTT
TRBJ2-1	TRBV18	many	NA	CASSILYNEQFF	TGTGCCAGCTCAATTCTCTACAATGAGCAGTTCTTC